These T cell receptor beta chains were read from a single sample in a study of T cell repertoires in cytomegalovirus infection. TCRdb independently ran MiXCR on the reads; one entry per CDR3 protein. The repertoire includes fewer than 70,000 distinct CDR3 sequences, less than 30% of them detected once, and just under 60% sits in the top ten. Their specific antigens are unknown. This specimen was CD8+ T cells from cultured PBMCs, taken from culture after CMV antigen stimulation. Receptor source: a human donor in good health (CMV status not recorded). Some clones in this sample may be carry-over from other donors' samples. Each CDR3 is given with its conserved first and last residue. The order of the fields is CDR3 protein, CDR3 DNA, V gene, D gene, J gene, clone size. A D gene is named only where the DNA matches it firmly. Some rows mark clone size as missing; the rest say once, few, many or name a class of expanded clone.

CASSYQGVTSGELFF | TGTGCCAGCAGTTATCAAGGGGTTACCTCCGGGGAGCTGTTTTTT | TRBV6-5 | - | TRBJ2-2 | few
CASSLGENTEAFF | TGTGCCAGCAGCTTGGGAGAGAACACTGAAGCTTTCTTT | TRBV5-5 | - | TRBJ1-1 | many
CASSVGEVNEQFF | TGTGCCAGCAGCGTAGGGGAGGTCAATGAGCAGTTCTTC | TRBV7-6 | - | TRBJ2-1 | -
CASTFSGGYSTDTQYF | TGTGCCAGCACCTTTAGCGGGGGGTACTCCACAGATACGCAGTATTTT | TRBV12-3/TRBV12-4 | TRBD2 | TRBJ2-3 | -
CASSPQLRDTQYF | TGTGCCAGCAGCCCCCAGCTACGGGATACGCAGTATTTT | TRBV9 | - | TRBJ2-3 | -
CASSQEGNEQFF | TGCGCCAGCAGCCAAGAGGGTAATGAGCAGTTCTTC | TRBV4-3 | - | TRBJ2-1 | many
CASSERESTDTQYF | TGTGCCAGTTCTGAGCGGGAGAGCACAGATACGCAGTATTTT | TRBV7-8 | TRBD2 | TRBJ2-3 | -
CASSVFGAAWDIQYF | TGTGCCAGTAGTGTTTTCGGGGCAGCCTGGGACATTCAGTACTTC | TRBV19 | - | TRBJ2-4 | few
CASSPDGGEIHKQYF | TGTGCCAGCAGCCCCGACGGAGGGGAGATACATAAGCAGTATTTT | TRBV12-3/TRBV12-4 | - | TRBJ2-3 | few
CASSQDDGSGANVLTF | TGCGCCAGCAGCCAAGATGACGGCTCTGGGGCCAACGTCCTGACTTTC | TRBV4-1 | - | TRBJ2-6 | few
CASRGGGAYGYTF | TGTGCCAGCAGGGGGGGAGGGGCGTATGGCTACACCTTC | TRBV27 | - | TRBJ1-2 | -
CASSLVAHLGQGISNEQYF | TGTGCCAGCAGCTTAGTGGCCCACCTGGGACAGGGGATCAGTAACGAGCAGTACTTC | TRBV7-2 | TRBD1 | TRBJ2-7 | many
CVSSLSQETQYF | TGTGTCAGCAGCTTATCCCAAGAGACCCAGTACTTC | TRBV7-6 | - | TRBJ2-5 | -
CASSLVLDLPPAAYSYNEQFF | TGTGCCAGCAGTTTAGTTTTAGACTTACCCCCAGCGGCCTACTCCTACAATGAGCAGTTCTTC | TRBV27 | - | TRBJ2-1 | -
CASSQEGTSGNVLFF | TGCGCCAGCAGCCAAGAGGGGACTAGCGGGAATGTTCTGTTCTTC | TRBV4-1 | TRBD2 | TRBJ2-1 | few
CASSLSGTGVSEQYF | TGCGCCAGCAGCCTATCCGGGACAGGGGTTAGCGAGCAGTACTTC | TRBV4-1 | TRBD1 | TRBJ2-7 | few
CASSISDARYEQYF | TGTGCCAGTAGTATAAGTGACGCTCGATACGAGCAGTACTTC | TRBV19 | - | TRBJ2-7 | -
CASSQGLAAKSGQFF | TGCGCCAGCAGCCAGGGACTAGCTGCAAAGAGTGGGCAGTTCTTC | TRBV4-1 | TRBD2 | TRBJ2-1 | -
CASSFHRGLGDTDTQYF | TGTGCCAGCAGCTTCCATCGTGGACTGGGGGACACAGATACGCAGTATTTT | TRBV7-9 | - | TRBJ2-3 | few
CASSYGQGAGNTIYF | TGTGCCAGCAGTTACGGTCAGGGGGCGGGCAACACCATATATTTT | TRBV6-6 | TRBD1 | TRBJ1-3 | few
CASSIAGTGVETQYF | TGTGCCAGTAGTATAGCCGGGACAGGGGTCGAGACCCAGTACTTC | TRBV19 | TRBD1 | TRBJ2-5 | once
CASSFLTSGRNYNEQFF | TGTGCCAGCAGCTTTCTTACTAGCGGACGTAACTACAATGAGCAGTTCTTC | TRBV11-2 | TRBD2 | TRBJ2-1 | few
CASSLGEGAGASYEQYF | TGTGCCAGCAGCTTAGGAGAGGGAGCGGGGGCGTCCTACGAGCAGTACTTC | TRBV7-9 | TRBD2 | TRBJ2-7 | few
CATTGGLALYEQYF | TGTGCCACCACGGGGGGACTAGCGCTCTACGAGCAGTACTTC | TRBV28 | TRBD2 | TRBJ2-7 | many
CASSLAGEASNEQFF | TGTGCCAGTAGTCTAGCGGGGGAAGCCTCCAATGAGCAGTTCTTC | TRBV19 | TRBD2 | TRBJ2-1 | medium-sized
CASGWGRDLSPLHF | TGTGCTAGTGGTTGGGGACGCGATCTCTCACCCCTCCACTTT | TRBV12-5 | - | TRBJ1-6 | many
CSAKGQSSYEQYF | TGCAGTGCTAAGGGACAGAGCTCCTACGAGCAGTACTTC | TRBV20-1 | TRBD1 | TRBJ2-7 | -
CASSFGGRETQYF | TGTGCCAGCAGCTTCGGGGGGCGCGAGACCCAGTACTTC | TRBV7-2 | - | TRBJ2-5 | many
CATCGGLMNTEAFF | TGTGCCACCTGCGGGGGCCTCATGAACACTGAAGCTTTCTTT | TRBV15 | - | TRBJ1-1 | once
CSASGWRGVTYEQYF | TGCAGTGCTAGCGGATGGCGGGGGGTCACCTACGAGCAGTACTTC | TRBV20-1 | TRBD2 | TRBJ2-7 | once
CASSLDEGSTDTQYF | TGTGCCAGCAGCTTAGATGAGGGAAGCACAGATACGCAGTATTTT | TRBV7-6 | - | TRBJ2-3 | many
CATAPGVNTGELFF | TGTGCCACCGCCCCCGGGGTGAACACCGGGGAGCTGTTTTTT | TRBV12-3/TRBV12-4 | - | TRBJ2-2 | few
CASSSFPRDALGGYTF | TGTGCCAGCAGTTCTTTCCCCCGAGACGCCCTTGGAGGCTACACCTTC | TRBV27 | - | TRBJ1-2 | many
CASSLDGGSTDTQYF | TGTGCCAGCAGCTTAGACGGAGGTAGCACAGATACGCAGTATTTT | TRBV11-2 | - | TRBJ2-3 | -
CASSERQGRMNTEAFF | TGTGCCAGTAGTGAGAGACAGGGTCGAATGAACACTGAAGCTTTCTTT | TRBV19 | TRBD1 | TRBJ1-1 | -
CASGLSRDNQETQYF | TGTGCTAGTGGTTTGTCCCGGGACAACCAAGAGACCCAGTACTTC | TRBV12-5 | - | TRBJ2-5 | -
CASSESWLGQPQHF | TGTGCCAGCAGTGAATCGTGGTTGGGTCAGCCCCAGCATTTT | TRBV25-1 | - | TRBJ1-5 | few
CASSEYMAVAGTGELFF | TGTGCCAGCAGTGAATATATGGCGGTAGCGGGGACCGGGGAGCTGTTTTTT | TRBV25-1 | TRBD2 | TRBJ2-2 | -
CASSQGMGREEAFF | TGTGCCAGTAGCCAAGGTATGGGGAGGGAAGAAGCTTTCTTT | TRBV19 | - | TRBJ1-1 | few
CASSLGDGFRLQETQYF | TGTGCCAGCAGCTTAGGAGACGGCTTCCGGCTACAAGAGACCCAGTACTTC | TRBV7-8 | - | TRBJ2-5 | -
CTSSQEVGPMNTEAFF | TGCACCAGCAGCCAAGAGGTAGGACCGATGAACACTGAAGCTTTCTTT | TRBV4-3 | - | TRBJ1-1 | once
CASSLAQSYGYTF | TGTGCCAGCAGCTTAGCACAGTCCTATGGCTACACCTTC | TRBV11-2 | - | TRBJ1-2 | -
CASTLGAEAFF | TGTGCCAGCACCCTTGGGGCTGAAGCTTTCTTT | TRBV7-9 | - | TRBJ1-1 | -
CASRPDRGRTYGYTF | TGTGCCAGCAGACCTGACAGGGGACGAACCTATGGCTACACCTTC | TRBV7-6 | TRBD1 | TRBJ1-2 | few
CASSEEAGEKLFF | TGTGCCAGCAGTGAAGAAGCGGGTGAAAAACTGTTTTTT | TRBV2 | - | TRBJ1-4 | -
CASSLGGGTEAFF | TGTGCCAGCAGTTTAGGTGGAGGAACTGAAGCTTTCTTT | TRBV27 | - | TRBJ1-1 | -